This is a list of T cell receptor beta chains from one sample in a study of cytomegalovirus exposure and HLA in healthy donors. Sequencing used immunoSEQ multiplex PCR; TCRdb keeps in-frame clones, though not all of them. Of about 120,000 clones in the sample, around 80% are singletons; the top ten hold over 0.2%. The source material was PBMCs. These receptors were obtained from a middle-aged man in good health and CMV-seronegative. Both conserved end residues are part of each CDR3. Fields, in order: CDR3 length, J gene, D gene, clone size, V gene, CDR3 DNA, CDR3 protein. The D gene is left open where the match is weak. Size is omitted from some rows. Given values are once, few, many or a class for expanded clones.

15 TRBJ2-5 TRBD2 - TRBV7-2 TGTGCCAGCAGCCCAGGGAGGGGAGACCAAGAGACCCAGTACTTC CASSPGRGDQETQYF
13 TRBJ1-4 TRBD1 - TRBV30 TGTGCCTGGAGTACGACAGGGACCCGGGGACTGTTTTTT CAWSTTGTRGLFF
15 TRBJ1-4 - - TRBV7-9 TGTGCCAGCAGCCAACAGGGTGGAGACAATGAAAAACTGTTTTTT CASSQQGGDNEKLFF
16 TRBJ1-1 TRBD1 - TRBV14 TGTGCCAGCAGCCAAGTAAGGGGACAGGGGCGCCTTGGGGCTTTCTTT CASSQVRGQGRLGAFF
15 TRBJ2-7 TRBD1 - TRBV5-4 TGTGCCAGCAGCCCGGATGGGGACAGGGGAGGCGAGCAGTACTTC CASSPDGDRGGEQYF
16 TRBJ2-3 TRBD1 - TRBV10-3 TGTGCCATCAGTGATCCAGGACAGGGGTACACAGATACGCAGTATTTT CAISDPGQGYTDTQYF
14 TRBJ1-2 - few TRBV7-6 TGTGCCAGCAGCTTAGCGCCAGGGGACTATGGCTACACCTTC CASSLAPGDYGYTF
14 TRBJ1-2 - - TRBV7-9 TGTTCCAGCAGCTCCATAACGGGTAACTATGGCTACACCTTC CSSSSITGNYGYTF
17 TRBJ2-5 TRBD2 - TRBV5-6 TGTGCCAGCAGCCCGGGACTAGCGGGGACCGGAATTGGGACCCAGTACTTC CASSPGLAGTGIGTQYF
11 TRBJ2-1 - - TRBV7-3 TGTGCCAGCAGCCTAGGGGGTGAGCAGTTCTTC CASSLGGEQFF
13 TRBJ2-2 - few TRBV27 TGTGCCAGCAGTTGGCAGACAGACGGGGAGCTGTTTTTT CASSWQTDGELFF
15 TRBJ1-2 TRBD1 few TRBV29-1 TGCAGCGCCGGAAGTCCGGGACAGGGACCCTATGGCTACACCTTC CSAGSPGQGPYGYTF
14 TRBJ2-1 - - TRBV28 TGTGCCAGCAGTCCTCGGAGGTCCTACAATGAGCAGTTCTTC CASSPRRSYNEQFF
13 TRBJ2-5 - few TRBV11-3 TGTGCCAGCAGCGCAGGGAACGGGGAGACCCAGTACTTC CASSAGNGETQYF
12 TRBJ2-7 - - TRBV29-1 TGCAGCGTTGGGCCCGGGTCAAACGAGCAGTACTTC CSVGPGSNEQYF
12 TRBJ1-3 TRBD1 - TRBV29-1 TGCAGCGTAACGACAGGGGTAAACACCATATATTTT CSVTTGVNTIYF
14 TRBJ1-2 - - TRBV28 TGTGCCAGCGTAACAGGGTTCGGCGTCTATGGCTACACCTTC CASVTGFGVYGYTF
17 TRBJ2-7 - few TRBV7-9 TGTTCCAGCAGCCTCAGTTTGAGAACAGGCACTACCTACGAGCAGTACTTC CSSSLSLRTGTTYEQYF
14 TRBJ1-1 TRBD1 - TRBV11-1 TGTGCCAGCAGCGAGGACAGGGGGGACACTGAAGCTTTCTTT CASSEDRGDTEAFF
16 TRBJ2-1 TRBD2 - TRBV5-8 TGTGCCAGCAGCTTGGAGGGACTAGCGGGAGGGTTGGAGCAGTTCTTC CASSLEGLAGGLEQFF
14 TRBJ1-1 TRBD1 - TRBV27 TGTGCCAGCAGTATATACAGGGGATATACTGAAGCTTTCTTT CASSIYRGYTEAFF
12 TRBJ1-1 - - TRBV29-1 TGCAGCGTGACCGGAGGACCCACTGAAGCTTTCTTT CSVTGGPTEAFF
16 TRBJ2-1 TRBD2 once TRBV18 TGTGCCAGCTCACCATGGGAGGGGACGGGTTACAATGAGCAGTTCTTC CASSPWEGTGYNEQFF
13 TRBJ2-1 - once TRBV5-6 TGTGCCAGCAGCTTGGGAGGGACTAATGAGCAGTTCTTC CASSLGGTNEQFF
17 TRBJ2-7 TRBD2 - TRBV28 TGTGCCAGCAGTTTACTTGACGGGAGGGCCTCGGGGTACGAGCAGTACTTC CASSLLDGRASGYEQYF
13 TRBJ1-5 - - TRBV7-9 TGTGCCACCTCTCTTCCAGGGGCAGGGGCTCAGCATTTT CATSLPGAGAQHF
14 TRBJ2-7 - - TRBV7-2 TGTGCCAGCAGCTCCCCCGGGGTATGGGACGAGCAGTACTTC CASSSPGVWDEQYF
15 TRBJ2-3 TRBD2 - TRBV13 TGTGCCAGCAGCTTAGGTCGGCGGGGGGAAAATACGCAGTATTTT CASSLGRRGENTQYF
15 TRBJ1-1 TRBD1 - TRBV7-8 TGTGCCAGCAGCCTATGGGACAGGCGTGACACTGAAGCTTTCTTT CASSLWDRRDTEAFF
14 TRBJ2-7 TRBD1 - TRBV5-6 TGTGCCAGCAGCTTGGGACAGGGAATATCCGAGCAGTACTTC CASSLGQGISEQYF
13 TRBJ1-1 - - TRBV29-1 TGCAGCGTTGGGGGGAGGAAGAACACTGAAGCTTTCTTT CSVGGRKNTEAFF
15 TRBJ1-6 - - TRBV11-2 TGTGCCAGCAGCTTAGTGTCTGGGGGGGCTTCACCCCTCCACTTT CASSLVSGGASPLHF
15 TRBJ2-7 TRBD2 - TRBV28 TGTGCCAGCAGTTTAGCGGGGGTCGGGGTTTACGAGCAGTACTTC CASSLAGVGVYEQYF
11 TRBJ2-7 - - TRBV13 TGTGCCAGCAGCCTCTTCGGCGAGCAGTACTTC CASSLFGEQYF
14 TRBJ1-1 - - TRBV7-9 TGTGCCAGCAGCTTAGGGTCACAGGGTGGGGGAGCTTTCTTT CASSLGSQGGGAFF
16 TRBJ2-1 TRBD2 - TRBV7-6 TGTGCCAGCAGCTTAGGGGCTAGCGGGGGGAACAATGAGCAGTTCTTC CASSLGASGGNNEQFF
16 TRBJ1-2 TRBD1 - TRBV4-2 TGTGCCAGCAGCCAAGTAGGGACAGGGGGCAGTTATGGCTACACCTTC CASSQVGTGGSYGYTF
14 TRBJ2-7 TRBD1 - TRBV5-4 TGTGCCAGCTTCCCGGGACAGGGCCCCCACGAGCAGTACTTC CASFPGQGPHEQYF
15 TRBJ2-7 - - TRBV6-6 TGTGCCAGCAGTTACCTACAGGGAGGGGACTACGAGCAGTACTTC CASSYLQGGDYEQYF
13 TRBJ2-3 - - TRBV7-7 TGTGCTAGCAGCTGGGACTCCACAGATACGCAGTATTTT CASSWDSTDTQYF
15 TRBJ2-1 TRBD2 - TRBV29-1 TGCAGCGTTGACCTTCAGACTAGCGGGACGAATGAGCAGTTCTTC CSVDLQTSGTNEQFF
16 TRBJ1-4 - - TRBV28 TGTGCCAGCAGTGCCCTCGACAGAACAACTAATGAAAAACTGTTTTTT CASSALDRTTNEKLFF
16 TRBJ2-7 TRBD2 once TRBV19 TGTGCCAGTAGTACTGGGGCTAGCGGGAGAACCCACGAGCAGTACTTC CASSTGASGRTHEQYF
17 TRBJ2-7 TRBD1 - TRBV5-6 TGTGCCAGCAGCTTGAAGCCCCCGGGACAGGGTCGCTACGAGCAGTACTTC CASSLKPPGQGRYEQYF